The 13 T cell receptor beta chains in this list originate from one sample, sequenced in a study of OX40 agonist ivuxolimab in advanced cancers. The repertoire was sequenced with immunoSEQ multiplex PCR; TCRdb's copy has only in-frame clones and lacks some. Of roughly 58,000 clones listed, 85% to 95% are singletons. The sample here was CD4+ or CD8+ T cells sorted from blood, taken in a trial of the OX40 agonist ivuxolimab. The receptors were sampled from an adult with an advanced solid tumor such as melanoma, head and neck, liver or kidney cancer.

The rearrangement uses TRBV6-5 and TRBJ2-1; the match to TRBD2 covers 7 bases. The V and J ends lost 4 bases and 4 bases, in that order; junction bases with no gene match: 4. Germline V gene sequence: CDR1 MNHEY, CDR2 SVGAGI. This CDR3 comprises 14 residues. CDR3 sequence reads: CASSLAGEYNEQFF. The CDR3, as DNA: TGTGCCAGCAGTTTGGCGGGAGAGTACAATGAGCAGTTCTTC.

This clone has only one observation. The CDR3: CATSRDRGEKGGFVSYEQYF. CDR3 nucleotides: TGTGCCACCAGCAGAGATCGCGGCGAGAAGGGGGGATTTGTCTCCTACGAGCAGTACTTC. This chain joins TRBV15 and TRBJ2-7, with D perhaps given as TRBD1 or TRBD2 (6 bases each). Germline lookup yields CDR1 LNHNV and CDR2 YYDKDF (reference sequence). CDR3 size: 20 residues. The V gene lost 0 bases and the J gene lost 0 bases, with 24 bases spanning the gap.

CDR3 in DNA: TGTGCCAGCAGCCCGGCTTCCACGGCGGATGAGCAGTTCTTC. This gives the protein CASSPASTADEQFF. This chain links TRBV13 with TRBJ2-1; unclear D gene. The CDR3 is 14 residues long. Germline V CDR1 and CDR2: PRHDT, FYEKMQ (reference sequence). V was pared by 5 bases and J by 8 bases, with 16 bases between.

The chain couples TRBV29-1 to TRBJ2-2, with D perhaps given as TRBD1 or TRBD2 (6 bases each). V was cut by 7 bases and J by 6 bases, with 12 bases left in between. The CDR3 totals 12 residues. Looked up from germline, CDR1 is SQVTM and CDR2 is ANQGSEA. CDR3 coding DNA: TGCAGCGGGAGGGGGGCCGCCGGGGAGCTGTTTTTT. Translated, it gives CSGRGAAGELFF.

The chain uses TRBV7-8 and TRBJ2-5; 7 nucleotides agree with TRBD1. The CDR3 consists of 16 residues. Losses at the gene ends were 1 base for V and 0 bases for J; bases not matched to a gene: 5. Germline V gene sequence: CDR1 SGHVS, CDR2 FQNEAQ. The CDR3 nucleotides read TGTGCCAGCAGCTTAGAATACGGGACAGACCAAGAGACCCAGTACTTC. Amino acid sequence: CASSLEYGTDQETQYF.

The rearrangement uses TRBV9 and TRBJ2-5, with D hard to call. Germline values: CDR1 SGDLS, CDR2 YYNGEE. The CDR3 length is 15 residues. Trimming shortened V by 0 bases and J by 4 bases, and 13 bases separated the two germline ends. CDR3 nucleotides: TGTGCCAGCAGCGTAGAGGATAGAGTTGTAGAGACCCAGTACTTC. Residues: CASSVEDRVVETQYF.

The chain is built from TRBV14 and TRBJ1-2; unclear D gene. The CDR3 loop spans 13 amino acids. V dropped 0 bases and J dropped 7 bases, with 9 bases sitting between them. Germline V gene data show CDR1 as SGHDN and CDR2 as FVKESK. The CDR3 nucleotides read TGTGCCAGCAGCCAAGATAGGGATCTTGGCTACACCTTC. It is translated as CASSQDRDLGYTF.

V usage is TRBV2 and J usage is TRBJ2-1, with D perhaps TRBD2 (5 bases). Trimming removed 0 bases from V and 9 bases from J, with 15 bases in between. CDR1 is SNHLY, CDR2 FYNNEI, per germline. The CDR3 covers 15 residues. CDR3 region: CASSEALEGSSEQFF. The DNA of the CDR3 is TGTGCCAGCAGTGAAGCGCTTGAGGGCTCCAGTGAGCAGTTCTTC.

Here the CDR3 reads CASSVVDRYGYTF. The CDR3 region has the DNA TGTGCCAGCAGCGTAGTGGACCGCTATGGCTACACCTTC. The chain employs TRBV9 and TRBJ1-2; no definite D call. Germline V lookup: CDR1 SGDLS, CDR2 YYNGEE. Trimming removed 0 bases at V and 4 bases at J, with 7 bases between. CDR3 size: 13 residues.

The genes are TRBV19 and TRBJ1-2; 8 positions agree with TRBD1. J lost 4 bases, V lost 7 bases, and 5 bases had no gene match. CDR3 length equals 13 residues. Per the germline V gene, CDR1 is LNHDA and CDR2 is SQIVND (reference sequence). CDR3 in DNA: TGTGCCAGTACTCCAGGGGGCACCTATGGCTACACCTTC. Its protein product is CASTPGGTYGYTF.

The genes are TRBV19 and TRBJ2-1, with unresolved D. Germline loops: CDR1 LNHDA, CDR2 SQIVND (reference sequence). The CDR3 loop spans 13 amino acids. V was clipped by 3 bases and J by 6 bases, with 9 bases between them. The CDR3 sequence: CASSILGINEQFF. In DNA form, the CDR3 reads TGTGCCAGTAGTATTTTGGGGATCAATGAGCAGTTCTTC.

The rearrangement links TRBV30 to TRBJ2-2, with TRBD1 as a possible D gene (6 bases). The CDR3 has 13 residues. V was pared by 8 bases and J by 5 bases, with 15 bases between. Germline CDR1 is GTSNPN and CDR2 is SVGIG (reference sequence). As DNA, the CDR3 is TGTGCCGGCGACTATACAGGGACCGGGGAGCTGTTTTTT. Translated, it gives CAGDYTGTGELFF.

The chain carries TRBV6-1 and TRBJ1-1, with D unclear. This CDR3 contains 18 residues. The V and J ends lost 2 bases and 0 bases respectively, with 19 bases between them. Germline CDR1 is MNHNS and CDR2 is SASEGT. The CDR3 region is CASSERAIQITLNTEAFF. In nucleotides, the CDR3 is TGTGCCAGCAGTGAAAGGGCAATACAGATAACCTTGAACACTGAAGCTTTCTTT.